The TCR beta chain under discussion was sequenced for a study of T cells in Graves' hyperthyroidism and ophthalmopathy. Overall study context: Blood was drawn when the patient was first diagnosed and still untreated.

CDR3 length: 13 amino acids. V shed 3 bases and J shed 7 bases, with 12 bases lying between them. Amplified TCR beta CDR3 regions came from RNA transcripts. The TCR CDR3 was amplified in a first-round RT-PCR using the HTBI primer set. Using its own MiXCR run on the multiplex PCR reads, TCRdb lists one record per CDR3 protein. The sample yields some 500,000 distinct CDR3 sequences, around 22% seen once. Ophthalmopathy patients had moderate-to-severe active disease, CAS ≥3, NOSPECS ≥4, and disease duration under 3 months. PBMCs were obtained from approximately 9.2 ml fresh peripheral blood. Study-wide results and limits: Most expanded thyroid clonotypes above 0.001 recurred in blood.

This clonotype was counted ten times or more. The antigen remains unidentified. This chain links TRBV12-3 or TRBV12-4 with TRBJ1-2; weak D call: TRBD1 (5 bases). The source is a woman aged 25 to 39 with Graves' ophthalmopathy. Input material: blood. In DNA form, the CDR3 reads TGTGCCAGCAGTTTGGCCAGGGTGGCTGGCTACACCTTC. It yields the protein CASSLARVAGYTF.